A single sample gave rise to the 4 T cell receptor beta chains below, sequenced in a study of cytomegalovirus exposure and HLA in healthy donors. Data came from immunoSEQ multiplex PCR; TCRdb stores just in-frame clones and leaves some out. The table records 120,000 or so clones, 70% to 90% of them present only once. Input material: PBMCs. These receptors were collected from a woman aged 18-29 years in good health and CMV-seronegative.

The CDR3, as DNA: TGTGCCAGCAGTGCAGTTCCGGGACAGGGGAATTCACCCCTCCACTTT. It encodes CASSAVPGQGNSPLHF. This chain connects TRBV6-4 to TRBJ1-6, with 10 bases matching TRBD1. Germline-derived CDR1 and CDR2 are MRHNA and SNTAGT. This CDR3 has 16 amino acids. V dropped 4 bases and J dropped 7; count of bases not matched to a gene: 7.

This clone was seen a few times. V and J are TRBV4-3 and TRBJ1-5; 7 nucleotides align to TRBD1. Germline CDR1 LGHNA, CDR2 YSLEER. The V segment lost 4 bases and the J segment 4 bases; nucleotides outside the gene matches: 1. The CDR3 consists of 13 residues. CDR3 DNA: TGCGCCAGCAGCCCGGACAGGAATCAGCCCCAGCATTTT. Protein: CASSPDRNQPQHF.

The chain is built from TRBV6-5 and TRBJ2-2; 9 nucleotides line up with TRBD1. This CDR3 region has 14 residues. V shed 4 bases and J 5 bases; nucleotides not matched to a gene: 2. Germline V gene data show CDR1 as MNHEY and CDR2 as SVGAGI. CDR3 sequence reads: CASSWTGETGELFF. CDR3 nucleotides: TGTGCCAGCAGTTGGACAGGGGAAACCGGGGAGCTGTTTTTT.

The chain is built from TRBV7-2 and TRBJ1-1, with TRBD1 as a possible D gene (5 bases). This CDR3 comprises 14 residues. Trimming left V 1 base short and J 6 bases short, with 12 bases between. Looked up from germline, CDR1 is SGHTA and CDR2 is FQGNSA. CDR3 sequence reads: CASSLVGGSPEAFF. CDR3 bases: TGTGCCAGCAGCTTAGTGGGGGGTTCCCCTGAAGCTTTCTTT.